The clone carrying this T cell receptor (beta chain) showed up just a few times. Its cognate antigen is unknown. This entry comes from a study of T-cell memory formation after mild COVID-19. The wider study: Most TCR clusters belonged to a single donor.

From the 5' RACE reads, TCRdb called clonotypes with MiXCR, one entry per CDR3 protein. The table includes 250,000 to 300,000 distinct CDR3 sequences, roughly 17% detected once. Findings and limits, study-wide: From day 15 to 85, contracting clones were balanced between CD4 and CD8, whereas later expanders leaned toward CD4+. Second-wave clones that peaked on day 37 lacked confirmed SARS-CoV-2 specificity.

Sequencing was done on a sample of PBMCs or a T cell subset sorted from them (not recorded which). The TCR was taken from a man younger than 30 who had mild COVID-19 (a few samples of this study predate the infection). Cell type and time point are not known.

CDR3 DNA sequence: TGTGCCAGCAGTTACTCGAGTTCGGGGGATCAGACCCAGTACTTC. Protein product: CASSYSSSGDQTQYF. The chain joins TRBV6-2 or TRBV6-3 to TRBJ2-5; possibly TRBD2 for D (6 bases). V was cut by 0 bases and J by 6 bases, with 14 bases left in between. The germline CDR1 and CDR2 sequences are MNHEY and SVGEGT. The CDR3 sequence is 15 residues long.